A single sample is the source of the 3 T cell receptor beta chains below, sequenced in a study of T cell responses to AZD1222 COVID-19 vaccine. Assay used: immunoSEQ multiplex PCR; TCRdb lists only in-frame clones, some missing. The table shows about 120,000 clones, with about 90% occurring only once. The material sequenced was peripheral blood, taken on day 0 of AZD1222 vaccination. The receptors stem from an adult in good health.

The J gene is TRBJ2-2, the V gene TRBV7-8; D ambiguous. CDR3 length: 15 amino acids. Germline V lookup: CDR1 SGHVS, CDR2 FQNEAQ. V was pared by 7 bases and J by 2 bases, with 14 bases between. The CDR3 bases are TGTGCCAGCACCCCCCTTAGGGTAAACACCGGGGAGCTGTTTTTT. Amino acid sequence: CASTPLRVNTGELFF.

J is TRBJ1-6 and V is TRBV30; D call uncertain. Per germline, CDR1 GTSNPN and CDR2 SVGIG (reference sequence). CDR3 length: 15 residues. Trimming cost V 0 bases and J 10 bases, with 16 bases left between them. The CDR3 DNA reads TGTGCCTGGAGTGTCTCGGGGAGGCAGCGGTCACCCCTCCACTTT. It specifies CAWSVSGRQRSPLHF.

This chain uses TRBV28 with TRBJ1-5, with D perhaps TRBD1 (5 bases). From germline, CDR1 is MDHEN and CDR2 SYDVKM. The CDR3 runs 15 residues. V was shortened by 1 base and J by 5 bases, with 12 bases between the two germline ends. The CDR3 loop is CASSLSPQAHQPQHF. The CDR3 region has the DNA TGTGCCAGCAGTTTATCCCCACAGGCCCATCAGCCCCAGCATTTT.